Described below is a single TCR beta chain sequence and its context. No antigen is known for it. Without the conserved terminal phenylalanine or tryptophan, this CDR3 likely stems from a read error. CDR1 and CDR2 (germline): SSHAT, FNYEAQ (reference sequence). CDR3 length: 14 residues. Memory CD4+ T cells were sorted as CD4+CD45RO+CD25- cells. Constant-region reverse primers amplified full-length variable regions, followed by semi-nested Nested Universal Primer A PCR. TCRdb ran MiXCR on the 5' RACE reads and lists one entry per CDR3 protein. The sample records tens of thousands of distinct CDR3 sequences, 29% being singletons. Study results and limitations: In terms of TCR gene usage, tumor memory CD4+ T cells clustered together with blood and lymph node memory CD4+ cells, as well as with lymph node naive CD4+ cells. The larger cohort examined one V-J beta rearrangement, not whole repertoires.

Sequenced: memory CD4+ T cells sorted from a lymph node. The subset denotes: memory CD4+ T cells, CD4+CD45RO+CD25-. This sequence joins TRBV7-7 and TRBJ2-5; D is ambiguous. This TCR came from a female donor with breast cancer. CDR3: CASSLSRLSETQYL. In nucleotides, the CDR3 is TGTGCTAGCAGCTTATCTCGGCTTTCGGAGACCCAGTACCTC.